This T cell receptor beta chain was profiled in a study of shared clonotypes between healthy human individuals. CD45RO-negative CD8 cells positively selected for CCR7 made up the naive population, which excluded terminally differentiated effector memory CD45RA+ cells. TCRdb's copy holds only in-frame clones and misses some; the assay was immunoSEQ multiplex PCR. The sample lists a few million clones; 93% were seen once. Per germline, CDR1 SGHVS and CDR2 FQNEAQ. The germline V and J ends were trimmed by 7 bases and 5 bases, with 23 bases remaining between them. The length of the CDR3 is 16 residues. The receptor's source is a man between 18 and 35 years old in good health. Some clones in this sample may be carry-over from other donors' samples. The chain uses TRBV7-8 and TRBJ1-1; D ambiguous. Material for sequencing was naive CD8+ T cells from PBMCs. The CDR3, as DNA: TGTGCCAGCACACGCTCAGAGCTACTGAAAATGACTGAAGCTTTCTTT. Residues: CASTRSELLKMTEAFF.